The TCR beta chain under discussion was sequenced for a study of blood T cell repertoires in COVID-19. Looking at the study overall: Sources were T cells, B-cell-depleted T cells, or PBMCs; the material itself was cDNA or gDNA.

The CDR3 sequence is 13 residues long. CDR1 and CDR2 (germline): KGHSH, LQKENI. V was pared by 6 bases and J by 2 bases, with 3 bases of the junction left unmatched. Participants reported their clinical history, and cohort assignment relied on those reports. Original processing notes: Amplified reference gene primers provided the basis for estimating nucleated cell counts. The data were produced by immunoSEQ multiplex PCR, yet TCRdb's version contains in-frame clones alone and is incomplete. V and J calls and clone size are copied from that table; D and trimming were computed from the DNA. The table includes approximately 240,000 clones, 80% to 90% detected once.

The sequenced sample was PBMCs or T cells enriched from blood (not recorded which). The chain is built from TRBV18 and TRBJ2-5; 7 bases match TRBD1. This TCR was recovered from a woman under 30 in a cohort exposed to, infected with or recovered from COVID-19 (not recorded which). Here the CDR3 reads CASSPGQQETQYF. DNA for the CDR3: TGTGCCAGCTCCCCGGGACAGCAAGAGACCCAGTACTTC. The full variable domain, rest sourced from reference TRBV18 and TRBJ2-5, is NAGVMQNPRHLVRRRGQEARLRCSPMKGHSHVYWYRQLPEEGLKFMVYLQKENIIDESGMPKERFSAEFPKEGPSILRIQQVVRGDSAAYFCASSPGQQETQYFGPGTRLLVL.